The 5 T cell receptor beta chains listed next were all sequenced from one sample in a study of T cell responses to AZD1222 COVID-19 vaccine (dated by TCRdb to about 2021). The sample's time point label, decoded: about 28 days (+/-7) after the second vaccine dose. This specimen's treatment or condition label, per the study, means: meningococcal conjugate vaccine given as trial control. The library relied on the immunoSEQ multiplex PCR assay. TCRdb took this table from immuneACCESS and kept in-frame rearrangements with V and J called. Such tables lack part of the clones; where checked against another copy, unresolved V genes explain under half of the gap, and the rest is unexplained. Within this sample are tens of thousands of clones, with about 93% of them counted one time only. Jointly, the top ten make up 6.3% of the sample. This material consisted of peripheral blood, taken 28 days after the second dose of the MenACWY control vaccine. The receptors come from an adult who received the MenACWY meningococcal vaccine as a control.

This sequence joins TRBV6-5 and TRBJ1-5; D is possibly TRBD1 (6 bases). CDR3 size: 13 residues. Trimming took off 10 bases at V and 4 bases at J, with 14 bases between the two ends. Germline V gives CDR1 MNHEY, CDR2 SVGAGI. The CDR3 bases are TGTGCCATCAAAGGGGGGACGAATCAGCCCCAGCATTTT. Translated, it gives CAIKGGTNQPQHF.

V and J are TRBV28 and TRBJ2-3, with D possibly TRBD1 on 6 matching bases. Germline lookup yields CDR1 MDHEN and CDR2 SYDVKM. The CDR3 covers 18 residues. V dropped 5 bases and J dropped 1 base, with 22 bases sitting between them. The CDR3 loop reads CASSQAGTPVTGTDTQYF. In DNA form, the CDR3 reads TGTGCCAGCAGTCAGGCCGGGACACCCGTAACGGGCACAGATACGCAGTATTTT. Based on the CDR3 plus reference TRBV28 and TRBJ2-3, the full variable domain is DVKVTQSSRYLVKRTGEKVFLECVQDMDHENMFWYRQDPGLGLRLIYFSYDVKMKEKGDIPEGYSVSREKKERFSLILESASTNQTSMYLCASSQAGTPVTGTDTQYFGPGTRLTVL.

The genes are TRBV14 and TRBJ2-7, with 9 bases aligning to TRBD2. The CDR3 is made up of 14 amino acids. Germline V gene lookup returns CDR1 SGHDN and CDR2 FVKESK. V shed 2 bases, J shed 6 bases, and the junction held 5 bases outside the gene matches. The CDR3 sequence: CASSQLAGAREQYF. Written as DNA, the CDR3 is TGTGCCAGCAGCCAATTAGCGGGAGCTCGCGAGCAGTACTTC.

The chain has TRBV28 and TRBJ2-1, with 7 bases aligning to TRBD2. J gave up 10 bases and V 5 bases, and 11 bases lay outside the gene matches. CDR3 length: 14 amino acids. Germline values: CDR1 MDHEN, CDR2 SYDVKM. For the CDR3, the DNA is TGTGCCAGCAGTAGCGGGACTCCTGATTACGAGCAGTTCTTC. It yields the protein CASSSGTPDYEQFF.

This clone was observed once. The V gene is TRBV6-2 or TRBV6-3, the J gene TRBJ1-5, with D possibly matching TRBD1 (6 bases). Deletions cut 5 bases from V and 7 bases from J, with 24 bases between. The CDR3 covers 17 residues. The germline gives CDR1 MNHEY, CDR2 SVGEGT. The CDR3 loop is CASSHHPSGGVPQPQHF. The CDR3 DNA reads as TGTGCCAGCAGTCATCACCCTTCTGGGGGCGTCCCACAGCCCCAGCATTTT.